Below are 27 T cell receptor beta chains sequenced from a single sample in a study of blood T cell repertoires in COVID-19. Sequenced by immunoSEQ multiplex PCR; TCRdb stores in-frame clones only, minus some. Here the sample spans 180,000 or so clones, roughly three quarters being singletons. The sample was peripheral blood. Every receptor here comes from a woman between 50 and 59 years old with active or convalescent COVID-19.

This chain's CDR3 is CASSTAFRVAGRRYEQYF. CDR3 DNA: TGTGCCAGCAGTACCGCCTTTCGGGTAGCGGGGAGAAGGTACGAGCAGTACTTC. The chain is built from TRBV6-2 or TRBV6-3 and TRBJ2-7; 8 nucleotides align to TRBD2. Germline CDR1 MNHEY, CDR2 SVGEGT. CDR3 length: 18 amino acids. V trimming: 5 bases; J trimming: 4 bases; junction bases outside the gene matches: 19.

The V and J genes are TRBV18 and TRBJ2-1, with 7 bases identical to TRBD2. Trimming at V came to 3 bases and at J to 5 bases, leaving 13 bases not matched to a gene. The length of the CDR3 is 17 residues. Germline V gene data show CDR1 as KGHSH and CDR2 as LQKENI. CDR3 in amino acids: CASSPSLRALADNEQFF. The CDR3 DNA reads TGTGCCAGCTCACCGTCTCTACGTGCGCTAGCGGACAATGAGCAGTTCTTC.

This clone was found once. This chain links TRBV20-1 with TRBJ1-4, with D tentatively TRBD1 (5 bases). Germline assignment: CDR1 DFQATT and CDR2 SNEGSKA (reference sequence). With 3 bases removed from V and 2 bases from J, the gap between germline ends came to 16 bases. CDR3 length equals 16 residues. CDR3 nucleotides: TGCAGTGCTAGTCAAGGGGCGGCGAAGACTAATGAAAAACTGTTTTTT. It is translated as CSASQGAAKTNEKLFF.

V is TRBV12-5 and J is TRBJ2-2; weak D call: TRBD2 (5 bases). From germline, CDR1 is LGHNT and CDR2 FRNRAP. With 7 bases removed from V and 4 bases from J, the gap between germline ends came to 19 bases. This CDR3 region has 16 residues. CDR3 residues: CASAPGGRSGTGELFF. CDR3 DNA: TGTGCTAGTGCCCCCGGAGGACGTTCGGGCACCGGGGAGCTGTTTTTT.

This clone was counted once. The V gene is TRBV7-9, the J gene TRBJ1-2; D may be TRBD1 (6 bases). The CDR3 spans 12 residues. Germline values: CDR1 SEHNR, CDR2 FQNEAQ (reference sequence). V lost 6 bases and J lost 7, with 12 bases in between. Written as DNA, the CDR3 is TGTGCCAGCAGTCTAACAGGGATTGGCTACACCTTC. It codes for CASSLTGIGYTF.

J is TRBJ1-4 and V is TRBV7-9; D unresolved. The CDR3 sequence is 14 residues long. Deletions cut 5 bases from V and 8 bases from J, with 15 bases between. CDR1 and CDR2 from the germline V gene are SEHNR and FQNEAQ (reference sequence). The CDR3 protein is CASSQTGSGEKLFF. The CDR3 DNA sequence: TGTGCCAGCAGCCAGACGGGGAGCGGGGAAAAACTGTTTTTT.

The gene calls are TRBV6-6 and TRBJ2-2; a possible D gene is TRBD1 (6 bases). Germline V lookup: CDR1 MNHNY, CDR2 SVGAGI (reference sequence). The V end lost 4 bases, the J end lost 5 bases, and 14 bases lay between the germline ends. The CDR3 spans 15 residues. The CDR3 sequence is CASSSHRARTGELFF. The CDR3 DNA sequence: TGTGCCAGCAGTTCTCACAGGGCACGGACCGGGGAGCTGTTTTTT.

Note on this clone: The junction shows a germline mismatch at one end, possibly a read error. The chain recombines TRBV6-2 or TRBV6-3 with TRBJ2-4; 8 positions match TRBD1. CDR3 length equals 13 residues. Germline loops: CDR1 MNHEY, CDR2 SVGEGT. The CDR3 nucleotides are TGTGCCAGCAGGTACTCACAGGGGGAGATTCAGTACTTC. As protein: CASRYSQGEIQYF.

The rearrangement joins TRBV6-2 or TRBV6-3 to TRBJ2-7; a weak D match, TRBD1 (5 bases). CDR1 is MNHEY, CDR2 SVGEGT, per germline. The CDR3 sequence is 13 residues long. The V gene lost 4 bases and the J gene lost 4 bases, with 11 bases spanning the gap. The CDR3 DNA is TGTGCCAGCAGTTTAGGGGTTTCGTACGAGCAGTACTTC. Translation: CASSLGVSYEQYF.

The V call is TRBV28, the J call TRBJ1-2, with D uncertain. The CDR3 extends over 13 amino acids. V was shortened by 2 bases and J by 8 bases, with 12 bases between the two germline ends. Germline lookup yields CDR1 MDHEN and CDR2 SYDVKM. CDR3: CASSLSQRYGYTF. CDR3 nucleotide sequence: TGTGCCAGCAGTTTAAGCCAACGGTACGGCTACACCTTC.

This sequence joins TRBV6-5 and TRBJ2-1, with TRBD2 as a possible D gene (6 bases). CDR3 length equals 15 residues. Germline V gene sequence: CDR1 MNHEY, CDR2 SVGAGI. Between the trimmed V and J ends, which lost 7 bases and 6 bases, there was a span of 19 bases. This chain's CDR3 is CASISHGGSPNEQFF. For the CDR3, the DNA is TGTGCCAGCATCTCCCACGGAGGGAGCCCCAATGAGCAGTTCTTC.

The V and J genes are TRBV24-1 and TRBJ1-5, with TRBD1 matching 9 bases. The CDR3 covers 14 residues. Germline-derived CDR1 and CDR2 are KGHDR and SFDVKD. The junction had 6 bases not matched to a gene; V was cut back by 9 bases and J by 4 bases. CDR3 residues: CATAGQGTNQPQHF. The CDR3 coding sequence is TGTGCCACCGCCGGACAGGGGACTAATCAGCCCCAGCATTTT.

This clone is a singleton in its sample. V is TRBV28 and J is TRBJ2-7; the match to TRBD2 covers 9 bases. Trimming at V came to 2 bases and at J to 5 bases, leaving 4 bases not matched to a gene. This CDR3 has 14 amino acids. In germline, CDR1 is MDHEN, CDR2 SYDVKM. CDR3 coding DNA: TGTGCCAGCAGTTTACTAGCGGGAAGGAACGAGCAGTACTTC. This gives the protein CASSLLAGRNEQYF. The full variable domain, rest sourced from reference TRBV28 and TRBJ2-7, is DVKVTQSSRYLVKRTGEKVFLECVQDMDHENMFWYRQDPGLGLRLIYFSYDVKMKEKGDIPEGYSVSREKKERFSLILESASTNQTSMYLCASSLLAGRNEQYFGPGTRLTVT.

This rearrangement joins TRBV28 to TRBJ1-6; tentatively, D is TRBD1 (6 bases). The CDR3 extends over 13 amino acids. Germline CDR1 and CDR2: MDHEN and SYDVKM. V gave up 8 bases and J gave up 7 bases, with 12 bases separating them. As DNA, the CDR3 is TGTGCCAGCTACAGGGAAGCAAATTCACCCCTCCACTTT. Translation gives CASYREANSPLHF. The variable domain in full, with the rest retrieved from reference TRBV28 and TRBJ1-6, is DVKVTQSSRYLVKRTGEKVFLECVQDMDHENMFWYRQDPGLGLRLIYFSYDVKMKEKGDIPEGYSVSREKKERFSLILESASTNQTSMYLCASYREANSPLHFGNGTRLTVT.

A few counts support this clone. The rearrangement links TRBV7-9 to TRBJ2-1; 9 bases are shared with TRBD1. The junction had 13 bases not matched to a gene; V was cut back by 6 bases and J by 10 bases. The CDR3 totals 15 residues. Germline V CDR1 and CDR2: SEHNR, FQNEAQ (reference sequence). CDR3 region: CASRPLWDRAREQFF. CDR3 DNA sequence: TGTGCCAGCAGACCCTTGTGGGACAGGGCGAGGGAGCAGTTCTTC.

The chain links TRBV11-2 to TRBJ1-3; TRBD1 is a possible D gene (6 bases). The CDR3 is 15 residues long. Germline V gene data show CDR1 as SGHAT and CDR2 as FQNNGV. V gave up 4 bases and J gave up 4 bases, with 14 bases separating them. The CDR3 sequence: CASSSYRDTGNTIYF. The DNA for the CDR3 is TGTGCCAGCAGCTCGTACCGGGACACAGGAAACACCATATATTTT.

This sequence joins TRBV6-2 or TRBV6-3 and TRBJ2-5; 7 nucleotides match TRBD2. Losses at the gene ends were 2 bases for V and 1 base for J; bases not matched to a gene: 4. CDR1 and CDR2 from the germline V gene are MNHEY and SVGEGT. The CDR3 has 15 amino acids. This CDR3 reads CASSYGREAQETQYF. The CDR3 coding sequence is TGTGCCAGCAGTTACGGGAGGGAGGCCCAAGAGACCCAGTACTTC.

The chain couples TRBV4-2 to TRBJ1-4; D uncertain. The V and J ends lost 1 base and 8 bases respectively, with 14 bases between them. Germline lookup yields CDR1 LGHNA and CDR2 YNFKEQ. CDR3 size: 15 residues. CDR3 amino acids: CASSQARGRGEKLFF. CDR3 DNA: TGTGCCAGCAGCCAAGCGAGAGGCCGGGGAGAAAAACTGTTTTTT.

This clone has a single count. The genes are TRBV7-9 and TRBJ1-2; TRBD1 aligns across 7 bases. With V trimmed by 6 bases and J by 4 bases, 8 bases remained unmatched. CDR1 is SEHNR, CDR2 FQNEAQ, per germline (reference sequence). CDR3 length equals 14 residues. In DNA, the CDR3 is TGTGCCAGCAGGAGACAGGGCGGCTTCTATGGCTACACCTTC. Amino acids: CASRRQGGFYGYTF.

V usage is TRBV6-6 and J usage is TRBJ2-7; weak D call: TRBD2 (5 bases). The CDR3 consists of 13 residues. CDR1 and CDR2 (germline): MNHNY, SVGAGI (reference sequence). With 8 bases removed from V and 0 bases from J, the gap between germline ends came to 11 bases. DNA of the CDR3: TGTGCCAGCGGGAGAACTAGCTCCTACGAGCAGTACTTC. As protein: CASGRTSSYEQYF.

This clone was observed many times. The chain links TRBV19 to TRBJ1-1; D ambiguous. Germline V gene sequence: CDR1 LNHDA, CDR2 SQIVND (reference sequence). This CDR3 contains 14 residues. The V end lost 4 bases, the J end lost 4 bases, and 13 bases lay between the germline ends. As DNA, the CDR3 is TGTGCCAGTAGTACCCCCAGCTCGGGCACTGAAGCTTTCTTT. It specifies CASSTPSSGTEAFF.

The chain joins TRBV7-2 to TRBJ1-1, with no clear D. V lost 1 base and J lost 3, with 9 bases in between. This CDR3 comprises 14 residues. Per germline, CDR1 SGHTA and CDR2 FQGNSA. For the CDR3, the DNA is TGTGCCAGCAGCTTAGTAGCGCAGTACACTGAAGCTTTCTTT. This encodes CASSLVAQYTEAFF. The entire variable domain, with the rest obtained from reference TRBV7-2 and TRBJ1-1, is as follows: GAGVSQSPSNKVTEKGKDVELRCDPISGHTALYWYRQSLGQGLEFLIYFQGNSAPDKSGLPSDRFSAERTGGSVSTLTIQRTQQEDSAVYLCASSLVAQYTEAFFGQGTRLTVV.

The rearrangement uses TRBV19 and TRBJ1-1; D unclear. The CDR3 consists of 15 residues. Trimming took off 3 bases at V and 6 bases at J, with 17 bases between the two ends. Germline V gene lookup returns CDR1 LNHDA and CDR2 SQIVND (reference sequence). The CDR3 spells CASSILNTRSAEAFF. The CDR3 bases are TGTGCCAGTAGTATCTTGAATACCCGAAGCGCTGAAGCTTTCTTT.

The chain carries TRBV29-1 and TRBJ1-1; D unresolved. This CDR3 is 10 amino acids long. V gave up 0 bases and J gave up 11 bases, with 7 bases separating them. Germline V gene sequence: CDR1 SQVTM, CDR2 ANQGSEA. CDR3 amino acids: CSVEDLQAFF. The CDR3 coding sequence is TGCAGCGTTGAAGATCTTCAGGCTTTCTTT.

The chain carries TRBV4-1 and TRBJ2-3, with 15 bases matching TRBD2. With V trimmed by 3 bases and J by 6 bases, 4 bases remained unmatched. This CDR3 spans 16 amino acids. Germline CDR1 reads MGHRA; CDR2 reads YSYEKL. CDR3 residues: CASSQGLAGGHDTQYF. The CDR3 DNA follows: TGCGCCAGCAGCCAGGGACTAGCGGGAGGTCATGATACGCAGTATTTT.

The chain uses TRBV11-2 and TRBJ2-7, with 10 bases identical to TRBD1. The CDR3 runs to 16 residues. Germline CDR1 is SGHAT and CDR2 is FQNNGV. V trimming: 0 bases; J trimming: 6 bases; junction bases outside the gene matches: 8. For the CDR3, the DNA is TGTGCCAGCAGCTTAGAAACCGGGACAGGGGCCTTCGAGCAGTACTTC. Translating gives CASSLETGTGAFEQYF.

The table lists this clone with a few counts. This rearrangement joins TRBV5-4 to TRBJ2-2; 16 bases match TRBD2. This CDR3 spans 18 amino acids. Per the germline V gene, CDR1 is SGHNT and CDR2 is YYREEE (reference sequence). The J segment lost 5 bases and the V segment lost 3 bases, leaving 7 bases of the junction unmatched. The DNA for the CDR3 is TGTGCCAGCAGCTCCGGGACTAGCGGGAGGGCCCGGACCGGGGAGCTGTTTTTT. Amino acid sequence: CASSSGTSGRARTGELFF.